Below are 7 T cell receptor beta chains sequenced from a single sample in a study of T cell changes during pregnancy in multiple sclerosis. Only in-frame clones appear in the TCRdb table, and some are missing; sequencing was by immunoSEQ multiplex PCR. Here the sample spans 100,000 or so clones, 85% to 95% being singletons. This specimen consisted of peripheral blood, obtained in the second trimester of pregnancy. The source of these receptors is a female donor with multiple sclerosis, enrolled in a pregnancy study.

The chain is built from TRBV6-6 and TRBJ2-7; TRBD2 matches 7 bases. The CDR3 is 15 residues long. Germline V gene data show CDR1 as MNHNY and CDR2 as SVGAGI (reference sequence). V was pared by 4 bases and J by 0 bases, with 6 bases of the junction left unmatched. The CDR3 DNA sequence: TGTGCCAGCAGTTCGGTGACGGGGGGCTCCTACGAGCAGTACTTC. Translation gives CASSSVTGGSYEQYF.

The chain couples TRBV7-9 to TRBJ1-1; TRBD1 agrees at 9 bases. Germline V gene sequence: CDR1 SEHNR, CDR2 FQNEAQ (reference sequence). The CDR3 runs to 17 residues. J lost 1 base, V lost 4 bases, and 10 bases had no gene match. The CDR3 loop is CASSSGQGRRGNTEAFF. CDR3 bases: TGTGCCAGCAGCTCAGGACAGGGGAGGCGGGGGAACACTGAAGCTTTCTTT. Full variable domain (rest looked up from reference TRBV7-9 and TRBJ1-1): DTGVSQNPRHKITKRGQNVTFRCDPISEHNRLYWYRQTLGQGPEFLTYFQNEAQLEKSRLLSDRFSAERPKGSFSTLEIQRTEQGDSAMYLCASSSGQGRRGNTEAFFGQGTRLTVV.

The V gene is TRBV9, the J gene TRBJ2-5; a weak D match, TRBD1 (6 bases). V lost 0 bases to trimming and J lost 5 bases, with 11 bases between them. This CDR3 is 14 amino acids long. CDR1 is SGDLS and CDR2 is YYNGEE in the germline V gene. This CDR3 reads CASSVGQAMETQYF. The CDR3 bases are TGTGCCAGCAGCGTAGGACAGGCCATGGAGACCCAGTACTTC. The whole variable domain, remainder taken from reference TRBV9 and TRBJ2-5, is DSGVTQTPKHLITATGQRVTLRCSPRSGDLSVYWYQQSLDQGLQFLIQYYNGEERAKGNILERFSAQQFPDLHSELNLSSLELGDSALYFCASSVGQAMETQYFGPGTRLLVL.

The rearrangement uses TRBV19 and TRBJ1-5; a weak D match, TRBD1 (5 bases). Germline values: CDR1 LNHDA, CDR2 SQIVND (reference sequence). V shed 3 bases and J shed 4 bases, with 13 bases lying between them. The CDR3 loop spans 15 amino acids. The CDR3 is CASSMLFRVNQPQHF. DNA for the CDR3: TGTGCCAGTAGTATGTTGTTCAGGGTGAATCAGCCCCAGCATTTT.

The chain uses TRBV29-1 and TRBJ1-3; D is perhaps TRBD1 (6 bases). Germline CDR1 and CDR2: SQVTM and ANQGSEA. V lost 5 bases and J 4 bases, leaving 15 bases between the germline ends. This CDR3 has 14 amino acids. DNA of the CDR3: TGCAGCGTTTCTAAGACAGGCTCCGGAAACACCATATATTTT. Amino acids: CSVSKTGSGNTIYF.

This chain links TRBV5-5 with TRBJ1-1; 7 nucleotides match TRBD1. Germline V gene data show CDR1 as SGHKS and CDR2 as YYEKEE (reference sequence). After removal of 4 bases from V and 5 bases from J, the junction contained 8 bases not matched to a gene. CDR3 length equals 14 residues. The CDR3, as DNA: TGTGCCAGCAGCAACCAGGGGGTGGGGACTGAAGCTTTCTTT. Its protein is CASSNQGVGTEAFF. Variable domain in full (rest from reference TRBV5-5 and TRBJ1-1): DAGVTQSPTHLIKTRGQQVTLRCSPISGHKSVSWYQQVLGQGPQFIFQYYEKEERGRGNFPDRFSARQFPNYSSELNVNALLLGDSALYLCASSNQGVGTEAFFGQGTRLTVV.

This chain connects TRBV7-9 to TRBJ1-2, with 9 bases matching TRBD1. The CDR3 is 13 amino acids. Germline-derived CDR1 and CDR2 are SEHNR and FQNEAQ (reference sequence). Trimming took 5 bases from V and 4 from J; bases not matched to a gene: 2. CDR3 bases: TGTGCCAGCAGCCAGGGACAGGGCTATGGCTACACCTTC. Translation gives CASSQGQGYGYTF.